This TCR beta chain was documented in a study of T cell responses to AZD1222 COVID-19 vaccine. The V and J ends lost 5 bases and 3 bases, in that order; junction bases with no gene match: 7. The CDR3 is 15 residues long. CDR1 is SGHVS and CDR2 is FQNEAQ in the germline V gene. Assay: immunoSEQ multiplex PCR; the TCRdb copy retains only in-frame clones and omits some. In the table there are 150,000 to 200,000 clones, 75% to 90% of which are singletons. The rearrangement uses TRBV7-8 and TRBJ2-7, with TRBD1 identical over 10 bases. This TCR derives from an adult in good health. This material consisted of peripheral blood, taken on day 0 of MenACWY control vaccination. CDR3 DNA sequence: TGTGCCAGCAGCCGCGTCCGGGACAGGGGCTACGAGCAGTACTTC. Amino acids: CASSRVRDRGYEQYF.